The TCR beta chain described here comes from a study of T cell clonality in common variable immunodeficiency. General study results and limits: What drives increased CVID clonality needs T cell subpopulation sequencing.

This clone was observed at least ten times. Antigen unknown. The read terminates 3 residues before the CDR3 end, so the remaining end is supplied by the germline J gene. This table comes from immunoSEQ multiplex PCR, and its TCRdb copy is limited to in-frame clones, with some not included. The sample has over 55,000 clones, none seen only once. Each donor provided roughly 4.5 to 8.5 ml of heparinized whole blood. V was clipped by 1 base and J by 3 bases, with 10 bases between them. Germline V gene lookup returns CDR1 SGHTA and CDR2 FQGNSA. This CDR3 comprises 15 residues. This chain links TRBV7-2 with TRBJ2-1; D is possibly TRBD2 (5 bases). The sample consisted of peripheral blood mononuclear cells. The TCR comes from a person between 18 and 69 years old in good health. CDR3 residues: CASSLGTQLYNEQFF. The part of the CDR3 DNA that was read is TGTGCCAGCAGCTTAGGGACTCAACTCTACAATGAG.